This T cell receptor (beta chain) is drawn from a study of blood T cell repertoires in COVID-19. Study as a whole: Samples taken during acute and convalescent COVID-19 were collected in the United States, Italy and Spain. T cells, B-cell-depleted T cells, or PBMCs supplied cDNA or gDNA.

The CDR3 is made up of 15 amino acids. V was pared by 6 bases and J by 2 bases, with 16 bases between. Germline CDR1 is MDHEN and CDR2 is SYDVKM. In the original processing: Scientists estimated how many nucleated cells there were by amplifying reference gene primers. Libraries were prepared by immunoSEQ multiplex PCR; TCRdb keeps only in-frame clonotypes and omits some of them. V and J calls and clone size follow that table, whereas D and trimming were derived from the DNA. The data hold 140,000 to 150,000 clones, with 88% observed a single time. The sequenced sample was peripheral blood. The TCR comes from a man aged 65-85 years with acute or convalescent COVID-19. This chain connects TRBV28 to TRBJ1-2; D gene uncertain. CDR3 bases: TGTGCCAGCAGCCCTACCCCATCTAGGAACTATGGCTACACCTTC. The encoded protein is CASSPTPSRNYGYTF.